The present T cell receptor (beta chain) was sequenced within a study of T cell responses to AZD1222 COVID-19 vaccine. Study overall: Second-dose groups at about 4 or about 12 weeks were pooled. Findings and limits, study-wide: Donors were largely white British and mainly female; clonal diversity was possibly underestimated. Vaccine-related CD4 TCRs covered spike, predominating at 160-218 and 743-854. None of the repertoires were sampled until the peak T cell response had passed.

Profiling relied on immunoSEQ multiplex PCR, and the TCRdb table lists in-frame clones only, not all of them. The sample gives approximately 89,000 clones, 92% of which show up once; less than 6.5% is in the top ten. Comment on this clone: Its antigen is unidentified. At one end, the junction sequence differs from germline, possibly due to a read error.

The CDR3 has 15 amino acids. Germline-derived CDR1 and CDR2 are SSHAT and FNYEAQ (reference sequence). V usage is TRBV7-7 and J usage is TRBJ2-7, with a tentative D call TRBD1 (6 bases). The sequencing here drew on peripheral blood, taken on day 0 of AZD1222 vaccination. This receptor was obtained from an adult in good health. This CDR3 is CASSLAPTGPNEQYF. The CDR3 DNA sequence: TGTGCTAGCAGCTTAGCCCCCACAGGGCCGAACGAGCAGTACTTC.